Following are 20 T cell receptor beta chains from one sample sequenced in a study of T cell clonality in common variable immunodeficiency. Assay used: immunoSEQ multiplex PCR; TCRdb lists only in-frame clones, some missing. This sample shows approximately 52,000 clones and no singletons; 3% to 4% rests with the ten largest. The sample taken for sequencing was peripheral blood mononuclear cells. These receptors were collected from a person between 18 and 75 years old in good health.

Many counts were recorded for this clone. CDR3 residues: CASSLEVNTEAFF. Incomplete CDR3 DNA: TGCGCCAGCAGCTTGGAGGTGAACACTGAA. The chain uses TRBV5-1 and TRBJ1-1, with no clear D. The read stops 3 residues short of the end of the CDR3; the missing end is completed from the germline J gene. Trimming cost V 0 bases and J 0 bases, with 3 bases left between them. CDR3 length equals 13 residues. Germline CDR1 reads SGHRS; CDR2 reads YFSETQ.

This clone has at least ten counts. The CDR3 end falls 3 residues outside the read, so it is completed with the germline J gene. The chain links TRBV5-4 to TRBJ2-3, with TRBD2 matching 8 bases. The V gene end was trimmed by 4 bases and the J gene end by 1 base; junction bases not matched to a gene: 5. Germline CDR1 SGHNT, CDR2 YYREEE (reference sequence). The CDR3 length is 15 residues. CDR3 residues: CASSASGSRTDTQYF. The sequenced CDR3 bases are TGTGCCAGCAGCGCCAGCGGGAGCCGCACAGATACG.

This clone was counted between two and nine times. Read coverage stops 3 residues before the CDR3 terminus; the germline J gene supplies the remainder. The J gene is TRBJ2-3, the V gene TRBV30, with 15 bases that match TRBD2. The germline CDR1 and CDR2 sequences are GTSNPN and SVGIG (reference sequence). The V segment lost 1 base and the J segment 4 bases; nucleotides outside the gene matches: 3. The CDR3 consists of 16 residues. The CDR3 reads CAWSAGLAGGPDTQYF. Incomplete CDR3 DNA: TGTGCCTGGAGTGCGGGACTAGCGGGAGGACCAGATACG.

This clone came up many times. The read finishes 3 residues shy of the CDR3 end, and the germline J gene is used to complete it. The V and J genes are TRBV30 and TRBJ1-6; 8 nucleotides agree with TRBD1. Germline values: CDR1 GTSNPN, CDR2 SVGIG (reference sequence). With 3 bases clipped from V and 4 bases from J, the junction kept 8 bases outside the gene matches. The CDR3 sequence is 16 residues long. This CDR3 is CAWRTPGTGYNSPLHF. The DNA read from the CDR3 is TGTGCCTGGAGGACACCCGGGACAGGTTATAATTCACCC.

This clone showed up many times. Sequencing ends 3 residues short of the CDR3 end; the germline J gene provides the rest. The V and J genes are TRBV20-1 and TRBJ2-1, with TRBD2 matching over 7 bases. Losses at the gene ends were 1 base for V and 8 bases for J; bases not matched to a gene: 17. The CDR3 contains 17 residues. Germline V CDR1 and CDR2: DFQATT, SNEGSKA (reference sequence). The CDR3 loop is CSARGRIRRGGVHEQFF. The covered CDR3 bases are TGCAGTGCTAGAGGTCGGATTAGGCGGGGAGGGGTCCATGAG.

Turning to this clone: The read halts 3 residues ahead of the CDR3 end, with the missing end drawn from the germline J gene. The V and J genes are TRBV10-3 and TRBJ2-1; TRBD2 is a possible D gene (7 bases). The CDR3 length is 16 residues. V was shortened by 0 bases and J by 6 bases, with 15 bases between the two germline ends. In germline, CDR1 is ENHRY, CDR2 SYGVKD. CDR3 sequence: CAISESGEGGINEQFF. CDR3 DNA, as far as it was read: TGTGCCATCAGTGAGTCGGGGGAGGGGGGGATCAATGAG.

In its sample, this clone was seen many times. With the read ending 3 residues before the CDR3 end, the germline J gene is used to fill in that end. The V gene is TRBV30, the J gene TRBJ2-1, with 14 bases aligning to TRBD2. The CDR3 spans 15 residues. Germline V gives CDR1 GTSNPN, CDR2 SVGIG (reference sequence). The V gene end was trimmed by 5 bases and the J gene end by 8 bases; junction bases not matched to a gene: 8. CDR3 amino acids: CAWGSGLAGVHEQFF. The DNA read from the CDR3 is TGTGCCTGGGGATCGGGACTAGCGGGAGTTCATGAG.

This clone was counted many times. The sequenced fragment ends 3 residues before the CDR3 boundary, so the rest is inferred from the germline J gene. The V and J genes are TRBV7-8 and TRBJ2-2; 12 bases agree with TRBD2. V dropped 10 bases and J dropped 2; count of bases not matched to a gene: 11. The germline V gene has CDR1 SGHVS and CDR2 FQNEAQ. This CDR3 has 17 residues. CDR3 DNA, as far as it was read: TGTGCCACCCTACCGCGGACTAGCGGGATAAACACCGGGGAG. Amino acid sequence: CATLPRTSGINTGE. The whole CDR3 region reads CATLPRTSGINTGELFF.

This clone was counted many times. The sequenced fragment ends 3 residues before the CDR3 boundary, so the rest is inferred from the germline J gene. The chain links TRBV7-2 to TRBJ2-3, with 10 positions matching TRBD1. CDR1 and CDR2 (germline): SGHTA, FQGNSA. There are 14 residues in the CDR3. The trim removed 3 bases at V and 3 bases at J, leaving 0 bases unmatched. CDR3 DNA, as far as it was read: TGTGCCAGCAGCTTGGACAGGGGGACAGATACG. This sequence encodes CASSLDRGTDT. Given in full, the CDR3 is CASSLDRGTDTQYF.

This clone was detected ten times or more. The read is 3 residues too short to cover the CDR3 end, so that end is filled in from the germline J gene. The chain employs TRBV19 and TRBJ2-2; D unresolved. The CDR3 contains 15 residues. Germline CDR1 and CDR2: LNHDA and SQIVND (reference sequence). Trimming took 6 bases from V and 3 from J, leaving 14 bases between them. The sequenced part of the CDR3 DNA is TGTGCCAGTAGCGAGACAAGCCGCGACACCGGGGAG. Translating it yields CASSETSRDTGE. The entire CDR3 is CASSETSRDTGELFF.

Many counts were recorded for this clone. The CDR3 is cut off 3 residues early in the read; its end comes from the germline J gene. The chain employs TRBV19 and TRBJ2-5; 14 nucleotides match TRBD2. V lost 5 bases, J lost 4 bases, and 6 bases stayed unmatched. The length of the CDR3 is 16 residues. Germline V gives CDR1 LNHDA, CDR2 SQIVND (reference sequence). CDR3 in amino acids: CASSLGTSGSGETQYF. CDR3 DNA, as far as it was read: TGTGCCAGTAGTCTTGGGACTAGCGGGAGCGGAGAGACC.

This clone was seen a few times. The read halts 3 residues ahead of the CDR3 end, with the missing end drawn from the germline J gene. The rearrangement joins TRBV11-1 to TRBJ2-1; 8 bases agree with TRBD2. Germline V gene sequence: CDR1 SGHAT, CDR2 FQDESV (reference sequence). The V gene end was trimmed by 6 bases and the J gene end by 9 bases; junction bases not matched to a gene: 13. This CDR3 is 15 amino acids long. CDR3 sequence: CASSKSGSGMGEQFF. The sequenced part of the CDR3 DNA is TGTGCCAGCAGTAAAAGCGGGAGCGGAATGGGTGAG.

In this sample, this clone turned up many times. The read gets to within 3 residues of the CDR3 end, and the germline J gene fills in the rest. The chain recombines TRBV7-3 with TRBJ2-1, with TRBD2 identical over 11 bases. Trimming removed 5 bases from V and 9 bases from J; junction bases left unmatched: 12. This CDR3 has 16 amino acids. The germline gives CDR1 SGHTA, CDR2 FQGTGA. The sequenced CDR3 bases are TGTGCCAGCAGCAATCCCACTAGCGGGAGTCTGAGTGAG. Translating gives CASSNPTSGSLSE. From start to end, the CDR3 is CASSNPTSGSLSEQFF.

The sample holds many counts of this clone. The CDR3 end lies 3 residues beyond the end of the read and is filled in from the germline J gene. The J gene is TRBJ2-7, the V gene TRBV10-3; 9 bases line up with TRBD1. Germline V CDR1 and CDR2: ENHRY, SYGVKD. V was pared by 6 bases and J by 2 bases, with 5 bases of the junction left unmatched. The CDR3 runs 14 residues. CDR3 sequence reads: CAIRTGQGTYEQYF. CDR3 bases read: TGTGCCATCAGGACCGGACAGGGGACCTACGAG.

As for this clone: The missing CDR3 end, 3 residues past where the read stops, is filled in from the germline J gene. The rearrangement joins TRBV30 to TRBJ2-3; weak D call: TRBD1 (5 bases). The CDR3 is 15 amino acids. CDR1 is GTSNPN and CDR2 is SVGIG in the germline V gene (reference sequence). The part of the CDR3 DNA that was read is TGTGCCTGGAGTGCTGGACACTATAGCAATCAGCCG. It is translated as CAWSAGHYSNQP. The CDR3 reads in full as CAWSAGHYSNQPQYF.

This clone was seen more than once but under ten times. The read falls 3 residues short of the CDR3 end, and the missing part is taken from the germline J gene. The rearrangement joins TRBV5-1 to TRBJ2-1, with 14 bases identical to TRBD2. Germline-derived CDR1 and CDR2 are SGHRS and YFSETQ. J was trimmed by 2 bases and V by 4 bases; bases with no gene match: 8. This CDR3 has 18 residues. The CDR3 sequence: CASSPEGLAGVTYNEQFF. The covered CDR3 bases are TGCGCCAGCAGCCCGGAGGGACTAGCGGGAGTGACCTACAATGAG.

This clone came up many times. The CDR3 extends 3 residues past the end of the read, so its final part is completed from the germline J gene. The chain has TRBV20-1 and TRBJ2-7; D is possibly TRBD1 (6 bases). Germline V gives CDR1 DFQATT, CDR2 SNEGSKA (reference sequence). CDR3 size: 13 residues. The V gene lost 6 bases and the J gene lost 3 bases, with 15 bases spanning the gap. The covered CDR3 bases are TGCAGTGCGAATCCGGGACAATACTACGAG. The encoded protein is CSANPGQYYE. The full CDR3 protein reads CSANPGQYYEQYF.

The sequenced CDR3 bases are TGTGCCAGCAGTGAAGAACCCACAGGGTTGAGTGGC. Protein sequence: CASSEEPTGLSG. The CDR3 reads in full as CASSEEPTGLSGYTF. This chain joins TRBV2 and TRBJ1-2; weak D call: TRBD1 (6 bases). The read terminates 3 residues before the CDR3 end, so the remaining end is supplied by the germline J gene. Trimming took off 1 base at V and 7 bases at J, with 16 bases between the two ends. The CDR3 consists of 15 residues. Germline V gene lookup returns CDR1 SNHLY and CDR2 FYNNEI.

This clone was seen many times. The read ends 3 residues shy of where the CDR3 ends; the end is completed using the germline J gene. The V and J genes are TRBV20-1 and TRBJ2-5; 8 nucleotides match TRBD2. With 3 bases clipped from V and 5 bases from J, the junction kept 8 bases outside the gene matches. CDR1 DFQATT and CDR2 SNEGSKA come from the germline V gene (reference sequence). The CDR3 sequence is 14 residues long. This CDR3 reads CSASRREVGETQYF. The covered CDR3 bases are TGCAGTGCTAGTAGGCGGGAGGTTGGGGAGACC.

As for this clone: The read terminates 3 residues ahead of where the CDR3 ends, so the germline J gene completes it. The chain has TRBV18 and TRBJ2-3; 10 bases are a match to TRBD2. Germline assignment: CDR1 KGHSH and CDR2 LQKENI. The CDR3 runs to 16 residues. Incomplete CDR3 DNA: TGTGCCAGCTCACCCCCCCTAGCGGGAGTTTGGGAGACG. This encodes CASSPPLAGVWET. The entire CDR3 protein is CASSPPLAGVWETQYF.